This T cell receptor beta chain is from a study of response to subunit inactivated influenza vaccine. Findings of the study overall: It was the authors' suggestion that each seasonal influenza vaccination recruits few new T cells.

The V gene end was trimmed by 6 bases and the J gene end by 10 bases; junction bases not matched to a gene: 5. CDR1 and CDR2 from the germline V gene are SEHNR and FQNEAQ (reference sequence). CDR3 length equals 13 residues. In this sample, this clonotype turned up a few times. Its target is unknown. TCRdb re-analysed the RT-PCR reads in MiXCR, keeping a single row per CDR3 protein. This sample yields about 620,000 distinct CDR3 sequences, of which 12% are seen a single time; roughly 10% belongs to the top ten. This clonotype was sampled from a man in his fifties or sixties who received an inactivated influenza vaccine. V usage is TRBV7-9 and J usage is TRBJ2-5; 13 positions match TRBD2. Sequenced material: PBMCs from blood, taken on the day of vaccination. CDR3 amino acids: CASSTGTSGDQYF. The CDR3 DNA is TGTGCCAGCAGTACGGGGACTAGCGGGGACCAGTACTTC. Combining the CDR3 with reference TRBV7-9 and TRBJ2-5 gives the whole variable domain DTGVSQNPRHKITKRGQNVTFRCDPISEHNRLYWYRQTLGQGPEFLTYFQNEAQLEKSRLLSDRFSAERPKGSFSTLEIQRTEQGDSAMYLCASSTGTSGDQYFGPGTRLLVL.